These 5 T cell receptor beta chains share one sample of origin, sequenced in a study of T-cell memory formation after mild COVID-19. TCRdb fed the 5' RACE reads into MiXCR, producing one record per CDR3 protein. The sample yields around 150,000 distinct CDR3 sequences, roughly 31% seen once. Sequencing input: PBMCs or a T cell subset sorted from them (not recorded which). These receptors were obtained from an adult woman who had mild COVID-19 (a few samples of this study predate the infection). Cell type and time point are not known.

The chain uses TRBV7-3 and TRBJ1-2, with D possibly being TRBD1 (5 bases). V gave up 0 bases and J gave up 6 bases, with 8 bases separating them. Germline V lookup: CDR1 SGHTA, CDR2 FQGTGA. This CDR3 has 13 residues. Here the CDR3 DNA reads TGTGCCAGCAGCTTAACGGGGGAAGATGGCTACACCTTC. This sequence encodes CASSLTGEDGYTF.

The chain carries TRBV25-1 and TRBJ2-3, with 9 positions matching TRBD2. The CDR3 has 19 amino acids. J gave up 1 base and V 4 bases, and 15 bases lay outside the gene matches. CDR1 is MGHDK, CDR2 SYGVNS, per germline. The CDR3 nucleotides are TGTGCCAGCAGTGGGATAACACTTGCGGGGGGGGCCGGCACAGATACGCAGTATTTT. It translates to CASSGITLAGGAGTDTQYF.

Only one count was recorded for this clonotype. The rearrangement joins TRBV11-2 to TRBJ2-3; D ambiguous. V lost 4 bases to trimming and J lost 5 bases, with 13 bases between them. The CDR3 loop spans 14 amino acids. The germline CDR1 and CDR2 sequences are SGHAT and FQNNGV. The CDR3 sequence: CASSSRTWEDTQYF. The DNA for the CDR3 is TGTGCCAGCAGCTCCCGGACCTGGGAAGATACGCAGTATTTT.

This clonotype was seen a handful of times. The chain has TRBV7-8 and TRBJ2-4; 9 bases match TRBD1. J was trimmed by 0 bases and V by 4 bases; bases with no gene match: 7. Germline V gene lookup returns CDR1 SGHVS and CDR2 FQNEAQ. CDR3 length equals 17 residues. CDR3 in amino acids: CASSYGQGSLAKNIQYF. The CDR3 DNA reads TGTGCCAGCAGCTATGGACAGGGGAGTTTAGCCAAAAACATTCAGTACTTC.

This clonotype was observed a handful of times. The chain uses TRBV7-9 and TRBJ1-1, with D uncertain. The length of the CDR3 is 13 residues. V was cut by 3 bases and J by 4 bases, with 9 bases left in between. CDR1 is SEHNR, CDR2 FQNEAQ, per germline (reference sequence). The CDR3 is CASSFRVSTEAFF. CDR3 bases: TGTGCCAGCAGCTTCAGAGTTAGCACTGAAGCTTTCTTT. Variable domain in full (rest from reference TRBV7-9 and TRBJ1-1): DTGVSQNPRHKITKRGQNVTFRCDPISEHNRLYWYRQTLGQGPEFLTYFQNEAQLEKSRLLSDRFSAERPKGSFSTLEIQRTEQGDSAMYLCASSFRVSTEAFFGQGTRLTVV.